The next 12 T cell receptor beta chains were all read from a single sample in a study of early T cells in non-severe SARS-CoV-2 infection. TCRdb re-called the 5' RACE reads through MiXCR, storing one row per CDR3 protein. The table records some 40,000 distinct CDR3 sequences, approximately 5.9% of them present only once. The sample consisted of whole blood, taken at baseline. The receptors originated from an adult who was a healthcare worker with PCR-confirmed SARS-CoV-2 infection or an uninfected control (not recorded which).

Ten or more counts support this clonotype. The chain couples TRBV4-3 to TRBJ1-2, with D tentatively TRBD1 (5 bases). V was clipped by 0 bases and J by 8 bases, with 16 bases between them. The CDR3 covers 15 residues. Germline CDR1 LGHNA, CDR2 YSLEER. The CDR3 DNA follows: TGCGCCAGCAGCCAAGATCAGGGCCAAGGGACGGGCTACACCTTC. It codes for CASSQDQGQGTGYTF.

This clonotype was counted only a few times. The chain is built from TRBV7-2 and TRBJ1-2; possible D gene TRBD1, 6 bases. Between the trimmed V and J ends, which lost 5 bases and 4 bases, there was a span of 17 bases. This CDR3 spans 15 amino acids. Germline V CDR1 and CDR2: SGHTA, FQGNSA. For the CDR3, the DNA is TGTGCCAGCAGCCCCCAACAGGGTCTCGCCTATGGCTACACCTTC. This codes for CASSPQQGLAYGYTF.

This clonotype was seen many times. The chain links TRBV7-6 to TRBJ2-1; TRBD2 aligns across 14 bases. From germline, CDR1 is SGHVS and CDR2 FNYEAQ. The CDR3 runs 17 residues. Losses at the gene ends were 5 bases for V and 3 bases for J; bases not matched to a gene: 6. CDR3 residues: CASSGGTSGGSYNEQFF. CDR3 coding DNA: TGTGCCAGCAGCGGAGGGACTAGCGGGGGAAGCTACAATGAGCAGTTCTTC.

Of note for this clonotype: One junction end does not reproduce the germline sequence, and a read error may be involved. CDR3 residues: CATSGTGRAQGTQYF. CDR3 coding DNA: TGTGCCACCAGCGGGACGGGCAGGGCGCAAGGGACCCAGTACTTC. The genes are TRBV15 and TRBJ2-5, with D possibly being TRBD1 or TRBD2 (5 bases each). Per germline, CDR1 LNHNV and CDR2 YYDKDF (reference sequence). This CDR3 has 15 amino acids.

This clonotype was counted ten times or more. The rearrangement joins TRBV11-1 to TRBJ2-1, with 7 nucleotides matching TRBD2. J was trimmed by 6 bases and V by 4 bases; bases with no gene match: 6. Germline V gene lookup returns CDR1 SGHAT and CDR2 FQDESV (reference sequence). The length of the CDR3 is 14 residues. This CDR3 is CASSYGLDINEQFF. The CDR3 nucleotides are TGTGCCAGCAGCTATGGACTAGACATCAATGAGCAGTTCTTC.

The gene calls are TRBV6-4 and TRBJ2-1, with a possible D match to TRBD2 (6 bases). V gave up 6 bases and J gave up 6 bases, with 12 bases separating them. Germline-derived CDR1 and CDR2 are MRHNA and SNTAGT. The CDR3 spans 13 residues. CDR3 protein: CASSERDSNEQFF. CDR3 nucleotides: TGTGCCAGCAGCGAGAGGGACTCCAATGAGCAGTTCTTC.

This clonotype was observed at least ten times. This rearrangement joins TRBV28 to TRBJ1-4, with D unresolved. The CDR3 loop spans 13 amino acids. The V end lost 7 bases, the J end lost 5 bases, and 11 bases lay between the germline ends. Germline CDR1 reads MDHEN; CDR2 reads SYDVKM. The CDR3 loop is CASNRLRNEKLFF. The DNA for the CDR3 is TGTGCCAGCAACCGACTGCGGAATGAAAAACTGTTTTTT.

This clonotype was detected many times. The rearrangement links TRBV5-1 to TRBJ2-3; maybe TRBD2 (5 bases). Deletions cut 0 bases from V and 1 base from J, with 9 bases between. This CDR3 contains 15 residues. Germline lookup yields CDR1 SGHRS and CDR2 YFSETQ. The DNA for the CDR3 is TGCGCCAGCAGCTTGGGCATTAGCGGCACAGATACGCAGTATTTT. As protein: CASSLGISGTDTQYF.

The chain combines TRBV12-3 or TRBV12-4 with TRBJ2-1; D is unclear. The V end lost 4 bases, the J end lost 7 bases, and 11 bases lay between the germline ends. The CDR3 is 13 residues long. In nucleotides, the CDR3 is TGTGCCAGCAGTTCCACCACTGATAATGAGCAGTTCTTC. It translates to CASSSTTDNEQFF.

This clonotype has only a few counts. The chain is built from TRBV20-1 and TRBJ2-2, with D perhaps matching TRBD1 or TRBD2 (5 bases each). Germline V gene data show CDR1 as DFQATT and CDR2 as SNEGSKA (reference sequence). The V gene lost 5 bases and the J gene lost 5 bases, with 12 bases spanning the gap. The CDR3 is 13 residues long. This chain's CDR3 is CSAGGRGTGELFF. The CDR3 DNA reads TGCAGTGCTGGGGGTCGAGGGACCGGGGAGCTGTTTTTT.

There are many counts of this clonotype. The chain couples TRBV7-9 to TRBJ2-3; tentative D call: TRBD1 (5 bases). V was clipped by 8 bases and J by 4 bases, with 7 bases between them. The CDR3 has 11 amino acids. Germline V gene lookup returns CDR1 SEHNR and CDR2 FQNEAQ (reference sequence). The CDR3 DNA follows: TGTGCCAGCGGACACTCAGATACGCAGTATTTT. This gives the protein CASGHSDTQYF.

This clonotype has only a few counts. The chain joins TRBV6-6 to TRBJ2-6; D is possibly TRBD1 or TRBD2 (5 bases each). V was cut by 2 bases and J by 0 bases, with 14 bases left in between. The CDR3 is made up of 18 amino acids. Germline V lookup: CDR1 MNHNY, CDR2 SVGAGI (reference sequence). The CDR3 reads CASSYVRGPYSGANVLTF. The DNA of the CDR3 is TGTGCCAGCAGTTACGTCCGGGGCCCTTACTCTGGGGCCAACGTCCTGACTTTC.